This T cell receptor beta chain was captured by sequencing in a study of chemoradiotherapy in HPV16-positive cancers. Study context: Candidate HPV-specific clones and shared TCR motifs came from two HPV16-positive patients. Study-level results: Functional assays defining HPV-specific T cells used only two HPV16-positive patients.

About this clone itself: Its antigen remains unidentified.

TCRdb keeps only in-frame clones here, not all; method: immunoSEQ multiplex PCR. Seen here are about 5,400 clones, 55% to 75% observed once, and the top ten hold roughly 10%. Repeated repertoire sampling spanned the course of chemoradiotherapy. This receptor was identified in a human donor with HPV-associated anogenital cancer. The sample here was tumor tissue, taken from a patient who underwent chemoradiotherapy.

The CDR3 sequence: CAWTAGGRNEKLFF. Written as DNA, the CDR3 is TGTGCCTGGACCGCAGGGGGCCGAAATGAAAAACTGTTTTTT. This chain connects TRBV30 to TRBJ1-4; TRBD1 aligns across 8 bases. V dropped 4 bases and J dropped 5; count of bases not matched to a gene: 6. The CDR3 sequence is 14 residues long. The V gene's germline CDR1 is GTSNPN and CDR2 SVGIG (reference sequence).